A single sample gave rise to the 14 T cell receptor beta chains below, sequenced in a study of T cell repertoires in cytomegalovirus infection. Each CDR3 protein gets one entry after TCRdb re-called the reads with MiXCR. The sample shows roughly 990,000 distinct CDR3 sequences, 25% to 40% of them seen only once. For these receptors, no antigen is known. This specimen consisted of cultured CD8+ T cells from PBMCs, obtained from culture after CMV antigen stimulation. The receptor source for this set is a human donor in good health (CMV status not recorded). Some clones in this sample may be carry-over from other donors' samples.

The rearrangement uses TRBV7-4 and TRBJ1-2; a weak D match, TRBD1 (6 bases). This CDR3 region has 16 residues. Germline V gives CDR1 SGHVT, CDR2 SQSDAQ. The V and J ends lost 2 bases and 3 bases respectively, with 16 bases between them. The CDR3: CASSLLRAGADYGYTF. CDR3 DNA: TGTGCCAGCAGCTTACTTCGGGCAGGGGCGGACTATGGCTACACCTTC. Full variable domain (rest looked up from reference TRBV7-4 and TRBJ1-2): GAGVSQSPRYKVAKRGRDVALRCDSISGHVTLYWYRQTLGQGSEVLTYSQSDAQRDKSGRPSGRFSAERPERSVSTLKIQRTEQGDSAVYLCASSLLRAGADYGYTFGSGTRLTVV.

The chain links TRBV20-1 to TRBJ2-1; D gene uncertain. CDR1 and CDR2 (germline): DFQATT, SNEGSKA (reference sequence). The CDR3 is 11 residues long. The ends were cut back, 7 bases at V and 4 bases at J, with 8 bases in the middle. CDR3 region: CSGFLYNEQFF. In DNA form, the CDR3 reads TGCAGTGGGTTTCTGTACAATGAGCAGTTCTTC.

The rearrangement joins TRBV6-5 to TRBJ2-7; no definite D call. CDR3 length: 13 amino acids. V was pared by 2 bases and J by 1 base, with 6 bases between. The germline CDR1 and CDR2 sequences are MNHEY and SVGAGI. The CDR3 DNA follows: TGTGCCAGCAGTTACGCGCCGTCCTACGAGCAGTACGTC. Translating it yields CASSYAPSYEQYV.

A word on this clonotype: This sequence may be a read error, since a much larger clone differs from it by one base. The rearrangement uses TRBV7-2 and TRBJ2-5, with TRBD1 matching 10 bases. V trimming: 5 bases; J trimming: 4 bases; junction bases outside the gene matches: 7. Germline V gene data show CDR1 as SGHTA and CDR2 as FQGNSA. This CDR3 region has 15 residues. The CDR3 here is CASSPRQGAGETQYF. CDR3 sequence (DNA): TGTGCCAGCAGCCCAAGACAGGGGGCGGGAGAGACCCAGTACTTC.

V gene TRBV19 combines with J gene TRBJ1-6; D remains ambiguous. This CDR3 comprises 17 residues. Trimming removed 0 bases at V and 0 bases at J, with 9 bases between. Per germline, CDR1 LNHDA and CDR2 SQIVND (reference sequence). CDR3 protein: CASSIDRKSSYNSPLHF. The DNA of the CDR3 is TGTGCCAGTAGTATAGATCGGAAGAGCTCCTATAATTCACCCCTCCACTTT.

This clonotype was observed a handful of times. The chain carries TRBV29-1 and TRBJ1-1, with D hard to call. CDR3 size: 12 residues. Trimming pared 4 bases from V and 0 bases from J, leaving 6 bases between. Germline lookup yields CDR1 SQVTM and CDR2 ANQGSEA. The CDR3 DNA follows: TGCAGCGTTGGTCGATTGAACACTGAAGCTTTCTTT. Translating it yields CSVGRLNTEAFF.

The chain employs TRBV3-1 and TRBJ2-5; 11 bases agree with TRBD2. V gave up 0 bases and J gave up 5 bases; unmatched junction bases: 8. Germline lookup yields CDR1 LGHDT and CDR2 YNNKEL (reference sequence). The CDR3 runs to 17 residues. The CDR3 is CASSQDWTSGLGETQYF. The CDR3 region has the DNA TGTGCCAGCAGCCAAGATTGGACTAGCGGGCTGGGGGAGACCCAGTACTTC.

In its sample, this clonotype was seen a few times. The chain has TRBV24-1 and TRBJ2-6; no clear D gene. V was pared by 5 bases and J by 0 bases, with 4 bases between. This CDR3 has 14 amino acids. CDR1 and CDR2 from the germline V gene are KGHDR and SFDVKD. The CDR3 region has the DNA TGTGCCACCAGTGTCGGCTCTGGGGCCAACGTCCTGACTTTC. This codes for CATSVGSGANVLTF.

The chain links TRBV9 to TRBJ2-1; D unresolved. This CDR3 is built from 14 residues. Germline assignment: CDR1 SGDLS and CDR2 YYNGEE. V shed 0 bases and J shed 3 bases, with 7 bases lying between them. DNA of the CDR3: TGTGCCAGCAGCGTAGTTAACAACTACAATGAGCAGTTCTTC. Protein sequence: CASSVVNNYNEQFF.

J is TRBJ1-2 and V is TRBV20-1; no clear D gene. The CDR3 loop spans 13 amino acids. Germline V CDR1 and CDR2: DFQATT, SNEGSKA (reference sequence). V was trimmed by 0 bases and J by 4 bases, leaving 9 bases between them. CDR3 bases: TGCAGTGCTAGAGATTTGGACTTCTATGGCTACACCTTC. Translated: CSARDLDFYGYTF.

V usage is TRBV15 and J usage is TRBJ1-4; 9 bases align to TRBD1. The CDR3 spans 14 residues. The germline CDR1 and CDR2 sequences are LNHNV and YYDKDF (reference sequence). V lost 4 bases and J lost 7; bases outside the gene matches: 4. Here the CDR3 reads CATSKSTGGEKLFF. DNA of the CDR3: TGTGCCACCAGCAAGTCGACAGGGGGTGAAAAACTGTTTTTT.

The table lists this clonotype with a few counts. The chain joins TRBV19 to TRBJ2-1; TRBD2 might be the D (5 bases). CDR1 is LNHDA and CDR2 is SQIVND in the germline V gene (reference sequence). The CDR3 length is 15 residues. Trimming took off 6 bases at V and 8 bases at J, with 20 bases between the two ends. This chain's CDR3 is CASRAEGFPMDEQFF. Written as DNA, the CDR3 is TGTGCCAGTAGGGCTGAGGGCTTCCCAATGGATGAGCAGTTCTTC.

This clonotype turned up a few times. The chain couples TRBV29-1 to TRBJ2-6; unclear D gene. The CDR3 is 17 amino acids. CDR1 is SQVTM, CDR2 ANQGSEA, per germline. V lost 0 bases and J lost 2, with 14 bases in between. In DNA form, the CDR3 reads TGCAGCGTTGAAGATCTTTGGGTCACCCCTGGGGCCAACGTCCTGACTTTC. This sequence encodes CSVEDLWVTPGANVLTF.

The CDR3 nucleotides are TGTGCCAGCAGTTTTGGGGCCGCTGACTATGGCTACACCTTC. It is translated as CASSFGAADYGYTF. The chain couples TRBV12-3 or TRBV12-4 to TRBJ1-2; the D gene is possibly TRBD1 (5 bases). V lost 3 bases and J lost 3, with 11 bases in between. This CDR3 is 14 amino acids long.